The rows below give T cell receptor beta chains drawn from one sample of a study of blood T cell repertoires in COVID-19. Clones were sequenced by immunoSEQ multiplex PCR, and TCRdb holds only the in-frame ones, with some missing. This sample has some 320,000 clones, with about 89% found just once. Sequencing was performed on PBMCs or T cells enriched from blood (not recorded which). These receptors were collected from a man aged 55 to 70 who had recovered from COVID-19. CDR3s include the opening cysteine and the closing phenylalanine or tryptophan. Rows give clone size only sometimes, using once, few, many, or a class for an expanded clone.

v_gene: TRBV2; abundance: NA; CDR3aa: CASSAEGVGGDTQYF
v_gene: TRBV9; abundance: NA; CDR3aa: CASSPVVGSYEQYF
v_gene: TRBV15; abundance: NA; CDR3aa: CATSRDPGTGDTGELFF
v_gene: TRBV7-3; abundance: NA; CDR3aa: CASSAGLASTDTQYF
v_gene: TRBV18; abundance: NA; CDR3aa: CASSPSREDGYTF
v_gene: TRBV7-2; abundance: NA; CDR3aa: CASSTSNQPQHF
v_gene: TRBV7-9; abundance: once; CDR3aa: CASSFPGQGNQPQHF
v_gene: TRBV5-1; abundance: NA; CDR3aa: CASSWEGRNSGNTIYF
v_gene: TRBV28; abundance: NA; CDR3aa: CASIPGGDQPQHF
v_gene: TRBV6-5; abundance: few; CDR3aa: CASSYPGEGAIGELFF
v_gene: TRBV3-1/TRBV3-2; abundance: NA; CDR3aa: CASSQDPPGGTLTTQYF
v_gene: TRBV19; abundance: NA; CDR3aa: CASIGRGSNQPQHF
v_gene: TRBV28; abundance: NA; CDR3aa: CASNPWNRANTGELFF
v_gene: TRBV28; abundance: NA; CDR3aa: CASGTGTYEQYF
v_gene: TRBV6-5; abundance: NA; CDR3aa: CASRRTGTNEKLFF
v_gene: TRBV5-1; abundance: NA; CDR3aa: CASSSPLAGTGSGDTQYF
v_gene: TRBV7-3; abundance: NA; CDR3aa: CASSLSLGEPQHF
v_gene: TRBV5-6; abundance: NA; CDR3aa: CASSLVWGVNSPLHF
v_gene: TRBV19; abundance: NA; CDR3aa: CASSPPGQGGVGQETQYF
v_gene: TRBV7-3; abundance: NA; CDR3aa: CASSLKGPAGGFDEQFF
v_gene: TRBV7-6; abundance: NA; CDR3aa: CASSSDRGSIDEKLFF
v_gene: TRBV13; abundance: NA; CDR3aa: CASSSGLAGGTDTQYF
v_gene: TRBV27; abundance: few; CDR3aa: CASAEVRSPLHF
v_gene: TRBV5-1; abundance: NA; CDR3aa: CASSPGQGSTNEKLFF
v_gene: TRBV2; abundance: NA; CDR3aa: CASSDEGDYGYTF
v_gene: TRBV28; abundance: once; CDR3aa: CASTPRVAPNLHYEQYF
v_gene: TRBV4-1; abundance: NA; CDR3aa: CASSPFGSSTGELFF
v_gene: TRBV7-2; abundance: NA; CDR3aa: CASSLAQGGPGANVLTF
v_gene: TRBV5-1; abundance: once; CDR3aa: CASSLGGEGPYEQYF
v_gene: TRBV9; abundance: NA; CDR3aa: CASSLGQGNEKLFF
v_gene: TRBV18; abundance: NA; CDR3aa: CASSYRTGGDYGYTF
v_gene: TRBV7-7; abundance: NA; CDR3aa: CASSPNSGMGVDTQYF
v_gene: TRBV6-5; abundance: NA; CDR3aa: CASSTGVGVYEQYF
v_gene: TRBV5-1; abundance: NA; CDR3aa: CASSLGTSYSLETQYF
v_gene: TRBV6-5; abundance: NA; CDR3aa: CASSYSITGVGDTIYF
v_gene: TRBV7-2; abundance: NA; CDR3aa: CASSLNSLAGGLEQYF
v_gene: TRBV11-2; abundance: NA; CDR3aa: CASSLRGDNSPLHF
v_gene: TRBV7-9; abundance: NA; CDR3aa: CASSLEREQFF
v_gene: TRBV19; abundance: NA; CDR3aa: CASSMGQPPTAYEQYF
v_gene: TRBV5-1; abundance: few; CDR3aa: CASSSQGGQTYEQYF
v_gene: TRBV15; abundance: NA; CDR3aa: CATSRVLQGSAEAFF
v_gene: TRBV28; abundance: NA; CDR3aa: CASSTGTEAFF
v_gene: TRBV7-9; abundance: NA; CDR3aa: CASSLAGSSANTGELFF
v_gene: TRBV9; abundance: NA; CDR3aa: CASSLRGETTNYGYTF